Presented here are 28 T cell receptor beta chains from one specimen sequenced in a study of blood T cell repertoires in COVID-19. Generated by immunoSEQ multiplex PCR, the TCRdb table keeps only in-frame clones and is missing some. This sample has a few hundred thousand clones, with 87% found just once. Sequenced material: PBMCs or T cells enriched from blood (not recorded which). The receptor source for this set is a woman in her forties or fifties who had recovered from COVID-19.

This clone was picked up a small number of times. The chain uses TRBV5-4 and TRBJ1-4; a weak D match, TRBD1 (5 bases). Germline V gene sequence: CDR1 SGHNT, CDR2 YYREEE (reference sequence). V was shortened by 4 bases and J by 3 bases, with 19 bases between the two germline ends. CDR3 size: 17 residues. CDR3 sequence reads: CASSLDPRLGPNEKLFF. The CDR3 nucleotides read TGTGCCAGCAGCCTGGACCCACGACTGGGGCCTAATGAAAAACTGTTTTTT.

This clone was found a few times. The chain has TRBV7-2 and TRBJ1-4, with D uncertain. V gave up 2 bases and J gave up 0 bases, with 13 bases separating them. Per the germline V gene, CDR1 is SGHTA and CDR2 is FQGNSA. The CDR3 is 17 amino acids. The CDR3 DNA reads as TGTGCCAGCAGCTTAAGAGGCAGAACGACAACTAATGAAAAACTGTTTTTT. This gives the protein CASSLRGRTTTNEKLFF.

This clone was found once. The rearrangement links TRBV3-1 (or the pseudogene TRBV3-2) to TRBJ2-1; 9 nucleotides match TRBD1. CDR1 and CDR2 from the germline V gene are LGHDT and YNNKEL (reference sequence). CDR3 length equals 14 residues. Unmatched junction bases numbered 3, after V lost 1 base and J lost 8 bases. CDR3 residues: CASSQGGQGYEQFF. Written as DNA, the CDR3 is TGTGCCAGCAGCCAAGGGGGACAGGGCTATGAGCAGTTCTTC.

The chain couples TRBV6-1 to TRBJ1-3; D is perhaps TRBD1 (6 bases). V lost 3 bases, J lost 0 bases, and 9 bases lay in between. Germline loops: CDR1 MNHNS, CDR2 SASEGT. This CDR3 spans 15 amino acids. The CDR3 bases are TGTGCCAGCAGTGAGACAGGCTACTCTGGAAACACCATATATTTT. It codes for CASSETGYSGNTIYF.

The V and J genes are TRBV30 and TRBJ1-3; D unresolved. V shed 4 bases and J shed 4 bases, with 17 bases lying between them. The CDR3 is made up of 15 amino acids. Germline loops: CDR1 GTSNPN, CDR2 SVGIG (reference sequence). The CDR3 is CAWNRVRIDGNTIYF. CDR3 nucleotides: TGTGCCTGGAACCGGGTTCGAATTGACGGAAACACCATATATTTT.

The chain is built from TRBV14 and TRBJ1-2; 9 bases fit TRBD1. This CDR3 has 14 amino acids. Germline V lookup: CDR1 SGHDN, CDR2 FVKESK. The junction had 8 bases not matched to a gene; V was cut back by 6 bases and J by 6 bases. CDR3 nucleotides: TGTGCCAGCAGGCGCTCCGGGACAGGGAATGGCTACACCTTC. It codes for CASRRSGTGNGYTF.

The chain links TRBV30 to TRBJ1-6; 9 bases line up with TRBD1. CDR3 size: 15 residues. Germline V CDR1 and CDR2: GTSNPN, SVGIG (reference sequence). Trimming took 0 bases from V and 11 from J; bases not matched to a gene: 8. The DNA for the CDR3 is TGTGCCTGGAGTGTAATGGGACAGGGAACGACACCCCTCCACTTT. This codes for CAWSVMGQGTTPLHF.

The chain recombines TRBV5-4 with TRBJ2-1, with 9 bases fitting TRBD1. Germline V gene lookup returns CDR1 SGHNT and CDR2 YYREEE (reference sequence). The J segment lost 5 bases and the V segment lost 4 bases, leaving 10 bases of the junction unmatched. This CDR3 comprises 16 residues. CDR3 nucleotide sequence: TGTGCCAGCAGCACCCCAACAGGGGGCCGGGACAATGAGCAGTTCTTC. As protein: CASSTPTGGRDNEQFF. The whole variable domain, filled in from reference TRBV5-4 and TRBJ2-1, reads ETGVTQSPTHLIKTRGQQVTLRCSSQSGHNTVSWYQQALGQGPQFIFQYYREEENGRGNFPPRFSGLQFPNYSSELNVNALELDDSALYLCASSTPTGGRDNEQFFGPGTRLTVL.

The sample holds one count of this clone. The gene calls are TRBV25-1 and TRBJ1-5; TRBD1 is a possible D gene (6 bases). CDR3 length equals 12 residues. V shed 10 bases and J shed 2 bases, with 9 bases lying between them. Germline-derived CDR1 and CDR2 are MGHDK and SYGVNS. The CDR3 bases are TGTGCCACAAGACAGGGCAATCAGCCCCAGCATTTT. Protein sequence: CATRQGNQPQHF. The entire variable domain, with the rest obtained from reference TRBV25-1 and TRBJ1-5, is as follows: EADIYQTPRYLVIGTGKKITLECSQTMGHDKMYWYQQDPGMELHLIHYSYGVNSTEKGDLSSESTVSRIRTEHFPLTLESARPSHTSQYLCATRQGNQPQHFGDGTRLSIL.

V usage is TRBV4-3 and J usage is TRBJ2-7; TRBD2 matches at 7 bases. CDR1 LGHNA and CDR2 YSLEER come from the germline V gene. Trimming at V came to 0 bases and at J to 2 bases, leaving 4 bases not matched to a gene. The CDR3 is 15 residues long. CDR3 sequence reads: CASSQDPGGTYEQYF. The CDR3 DNA sequence: TGCGCCAGCAGCCAAGATCCGGGGGGAACCTACGAGCAGTACTTC.

The gene calls are TRBV6-5 and TRBJ2-2; D uncertain. Germline V lookup: CDR1 MNHEY, CDR2 SVGAGI. Deletions cut 0 bases from V and 0 bases from J, with 8 bases between. CDR3 length: 16 residues. The CDR3, as DNA: TGTGCCAGCAGTTACTCCCCAAATTCGAACACCGGGGAGCTGTTTTTT. Amino acids: CASSYSPNSNTGELFF.

This clone occurred a few times. The rearrangement joins TRBV19 to TRBJ1-5, with D possibly TRBD1 on 6 matching bases. CDR1 and CDR2 (germline): LNHDA, SQIVND (reference sequence). This CDR3 has 14 amino acids. V shed 1 base and J shed 11 bases, with 15 bases lying between them. The CDR3 nucleotides are TGTGCCAGTAGTATAGCCGTCCAGGGGATGACCCAGCATTTT. Encoded protein: CASSIAVQGMTQHF.

The chain combines TRBV28 with TRBJ2-1; 8 bases align to TRBD2. Germline assignment: CDR1 MDHEN and CDR2 SYDVKM. The CDR3 contains 17 residues. Trimming took 2 bases from V and 6 from J; bases not matched to a gene: 12. The CDR3 reads CASSLPLAGPPFNEQFF. As DNA, the CDR3 is TGTGCCAGCAGTTTACCATTAGCGGGACCCCCCTTCAATGAGCAGTTCTTC.

This clone was seen just once. The V gene is TRBV29-1, the J gene TRBJ1-1; D remains unclear. The germline V gene encodes CDR1 SQVTM and CDR2 ANQGSEA. This CDR3 comprises 11 residues. With 1 base removed from V and 5 bases from J, the gap between germline ends came to 5 bases. CDR3 protein: CSVEVSTEAFF. CDR3 DNA: TGCAGCGTTGAAGTGTCGACTGAAGCTTTCTTT.

J is TRBJ1-2 and V is TRBV27; weak D call: TRBD1 (6 bases). The CDR3 is made up of 13 amino acids. V was pared by 6 bases and J by 8 bases, with 16 bases between. CDR1 MNHEY and CDR2 SMNVEV come from the germline V gene (reference sequence). The CDR3 coding sequence is TGTGCCAGCAGGCAGACAGGTTCTTCGGGCTACACCTTC. It specifies CASRQTGSSGYTF.

The chain has TRBV5-1 and TRBJ2-3, with D possibly being TRBD2 (6 bases). This CDR3 is built from 14 residues. The V and J ends lost 2 bases and 4 bases respectively, with 11 bases between them. Germline CDR1 SGHRS, CDR2 YFSETQ. CDR3 amino acids: CASSFSGEADTQYF. CDR3 coding DNA: TGCGCCAGCAGCTTTTCGGGGGAGGCAGATACGCAGTATTTT.

The chain employs TRBV28 and TRBJ2-7; TRBD1 is a possible D gene (5 bases). The V end lost 3 bases, the J end lost 2 bases, and 5 bases lay between the germline ends. There are 12 residues in the CDR3. CDR1 and CDR2 (germline): MDHEN, SYDVKM. The CDR3, as DNA: TGTGCCAGCAGTTTGACAGCCTACGAGCAGTACTTC. Its translation: CASSLTAYEQYF.

V gene TRBV19 combines with J gene TRBJ1-1; 9 bases agree with TRBD1. The CDR3 consists of 15 residues. V shed 1 base, J shed 2 bases, and the junction held 2 bases outside the gene matches. Germline lookup yields CDR1 LNHDA and CDR2 SQIVND (reference sequence). Here the CDR3 DNA reads TGTGCCAGTAGTATAGTGGACAGGGGAAACACTGAAGCTTTCTTT. It yields the protein CASSIVDRGNTEAFF.

The count of this clone is one. The V gene is TRBV4-2, the J gene TRBJ1-6, with unresolved D. The CDR3 runs to 19 residues. The V gene lost 0 bases and the J gene lost 7 bases, with 22 bases spanning the gap. Germline V gene sequence: CDR1 LGHNA, CDR2 YNFKEQ. This CDR3 is CASSQDRVRGVLSNSPLHF. The CDR3, as DNA: TGTGCCAGCAGCCAAGATCGGGTCCGGGGAGTTTTGTCCAATTCACCCCTCCACTTT.

The chain links TRBV15 to TRBJ1-4; D uncertain. Germline CDR1 reads LNHNV; CDR2 reads YYDKDF (reference sequence). V gave up 1 base and J gave up 4 bases, with 13 bases separating them. The CDR3 loop spans 16 amino acids. CDR3 protein: CATSRVLRADNEKLFF. DNA for the CDR3: TGTGCCACCAGCAGAGTTTTGAGGGCAGATAATGAAAAACTGTTTTTT. The full variable domain, completed using reference TRBV15 and TRBJ1-4, is DAMVIQNPRYQVTQFGKPVTLSCSQTLNHNVMYWYQQKSSQAPKLLFHYYDKDFNNEADTPDNFQSRRPNTSFCFLDIRSPGLGDTAMYLCATSRVLRADNEKLFFGSGTQLSVL.

To note about this clone: Other DNA sequences in this sample translate to the same CDR3. J is TRBJ1-1 and V is TRBV28; D ambiguous. The V gene's germline CDR1 is MDHEN and CDR2 SYDVKM. The CDR3 consists of 12 residues. V lost 3 bases to trimming and J lost 0 bases, with 2 bases between them. The CDR3: CASSFMNTEAFF. Written as DNA, the CDR3 is TGTGCCAGCAGTTTTATGAACACTGAAGCTTTCTTT.

Points on this clone: Other DNA sequences of this sample code for an identical CDR3. The chain joins TRBV7-2 to TRBJ1-1, with D possibly TRBD1 on 5 matching bases. CDR1 and CDR2 (germline): SGHTA, FQGNSA. Trimming pared 3 bases from V and 1 base from J, leaving 9 bases between. This CDR3 has 14 residues. The CDR3, as DNA: TGTGCCAGCAGCTTGCAGGGTCGGAACACTGAAGCTTTCTTT. It translates to CASSLQGRNTEAFF.

This chain links TRBV6-5 with TRBJ1-2, with D possibly being TRBD1 (6 bases). Trimming took 8 bases from V and 0 from J, leaving 13 bases between them. This CDR3 comprises 14 residues. CDR1 MNHEY and CDR2 SVGAGI come from the germline V gene. Written as DNA, the CDR3 is TGTGCCAGCGCAGGGGAGACTGCTAACTATGGCTACACCTTC. Amino acids: CASAGETANYGYTF.

The chain uses TRBV19 and TRBJ1-2, with D unclear. This CDR3 comprises 11 residues. V lost 7 bases, J lost 0 bases, and 3 bases lay in between. CDR1 is LNHDA and CDR2 is SQIVND in the germline V gene (reference sequence). CDR3 region: CASTANYGYTF. As DNA, the CDR3 is TGTGCCAGTACCGCTAACTATGGCTACACCTTC.

The rearrangement uses TRBV7-8 and TRBJ1-6; 8 bases are shared with TRBD1. The CDR3 is made up of 15 amino acids. CDR1 and CDR2 from the germline V gene are SGHVS and FQNEAQ. The trim removed 0 bases at V and 10 bases at J, leaving 5 bases unmatched. The CDR3 protein is CASSLASAGGSPLHF. In DNA form, the CDR3 reads TGTGCCAGCAGCTTAGCATCGGCAGGGGGCTCACCCCTCCACTTT.

The chain has TRBV5-8 and TRBJ1-3; tentatively, D is TRBD1 (5 bases). The V end lost 3 bases, the J end lost 3 bases, and 16 bases lay between the germline ends. From germline, CDR1 is SGHTS and CDR2 YDEGEE. This CDR3 is 16 amino acids long. CDR3 sequence reads: CASSWRTGVGGNTIYF. CDR3 DNA: TGTGCCAGCAGCTGGAGGACGGGGGTTGGTGGAAACACCATATATTTT.

DNA of the CDR3: TGTGCCAGCTCAATCGAGCGGGGGGGTCTGCTGAGTGAGCAGTTCTTC. Its translation is CASSIERGGLLSEQFF. The chain combines TRBV18 with TRBJ2-1; 10 bases agree with TRBD2. The CDR3 has 16 amino acids. CDR1 and CDR2 from the germline V gene are KGHSH and LQKENI. The ends lost 5 bases at V and 9 bases at J; junction bases unmatched: 13.

The chain employs TRBV10-3 and TRBJ1-1; TRBD1 might be the D (5 bases). Germline V CDR1 and CDR2: ENHRY, SYGVKD. This CDR3 is 13 amino acids long. V shed 6 bases and J shed 3 bases, with 11 bases lying between them. As DNA, the CDR3 is TGTGCCATCAGCCAGGGTAAGGACACTGAAGCTTTCTTT. Its translation is CAISQGKDTEAFF.